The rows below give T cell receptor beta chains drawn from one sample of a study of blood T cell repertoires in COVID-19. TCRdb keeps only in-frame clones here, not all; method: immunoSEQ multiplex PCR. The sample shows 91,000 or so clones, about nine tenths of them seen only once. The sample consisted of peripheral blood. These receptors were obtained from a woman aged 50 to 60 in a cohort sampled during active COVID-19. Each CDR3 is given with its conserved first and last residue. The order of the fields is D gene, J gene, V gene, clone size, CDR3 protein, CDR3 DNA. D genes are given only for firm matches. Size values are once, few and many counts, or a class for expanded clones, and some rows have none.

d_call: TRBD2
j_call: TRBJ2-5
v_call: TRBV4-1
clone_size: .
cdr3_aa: CASSRAGVAGSETQYF
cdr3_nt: TGCGCCAGCAGCCGGGCGGGGGTAGCGGGTTCAGAGACCCAGTACTTC

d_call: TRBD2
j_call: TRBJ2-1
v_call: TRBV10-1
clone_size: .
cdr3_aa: CASQLAGGPYEQFF
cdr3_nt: TGCGCCAGCCAGCTAGCGGGAGGGCCGTATGAGCAGTTCTTC

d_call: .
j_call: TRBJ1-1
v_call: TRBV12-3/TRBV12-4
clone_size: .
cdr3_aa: CASNAFRVAEAFF
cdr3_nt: TGTGCCAGCAACGCCTTCAGGGTTGCTGAAGCTTTCTTT

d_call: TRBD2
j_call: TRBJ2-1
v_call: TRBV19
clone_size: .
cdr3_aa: CASSSSARGLAGVGEQFF
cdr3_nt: TGTGCCAGTAGTTCCTCGGCCCGGGGTCTAGCGGGAGTGGGTGAGCAGTTCTTC

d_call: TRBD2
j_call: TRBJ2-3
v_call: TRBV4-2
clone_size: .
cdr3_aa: CASSLGTSGATDTQYF
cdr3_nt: TGTGCCAGCAGCCTTGGGACTAGCGGGGCCACAGATACGCAGTATTTT

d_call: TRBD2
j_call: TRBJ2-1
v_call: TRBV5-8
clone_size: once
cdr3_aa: CASSSGTSGRSYEQFF
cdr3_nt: TGTGCCAGCAGCTCGGGGACTAGCGGGAGGTCATATGAGCAGTTCTTC

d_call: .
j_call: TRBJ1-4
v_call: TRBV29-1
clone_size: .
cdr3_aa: CSVEQGINEKLFF
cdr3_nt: TGCAGCGTTGAACAGGGGATTAATGAAAAACTGTTTTTT

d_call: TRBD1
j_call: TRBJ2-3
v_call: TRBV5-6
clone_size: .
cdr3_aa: CASTWTGGSDTQYF
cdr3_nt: TGTGCCAGCACCTGGACAGGAGGTTCCGATACGCAGTATTTT

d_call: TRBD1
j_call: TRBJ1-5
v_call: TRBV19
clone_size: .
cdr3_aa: CASSPRDRGDNQPQHF
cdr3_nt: TGTGCCAGTAGCCCCCGGGACAGGGGCGATAATCAGCCCCAGCATTTT

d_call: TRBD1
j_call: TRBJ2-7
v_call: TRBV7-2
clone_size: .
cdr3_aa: CASSFGQGGWYEQYF
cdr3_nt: TGTGCCAGCAGCTTTGGACAGGGAGGATGGTACGAGCAGTACTTC

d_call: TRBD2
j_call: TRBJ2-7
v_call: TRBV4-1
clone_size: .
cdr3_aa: CASSQEGLAGAGEQYF
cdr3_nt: TGCGCCAGCAGCCAAGAAGGGTTAGCGGGGGCGGGGGAGCAGTACTTC

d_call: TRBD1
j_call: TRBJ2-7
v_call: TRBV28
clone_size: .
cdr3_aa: CASSFAVPGQGTGYEQYF
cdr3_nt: TGTGCCAGCAGTTTCGCCGTCCCGGGACAGGGGACTGGTTACGAGCAGTACTTC

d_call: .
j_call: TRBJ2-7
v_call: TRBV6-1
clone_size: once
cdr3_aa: CASSEVGGSYEQYF
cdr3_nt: TGTGCCAGCAGTGAAGTAGGGGGATCATACGAGCAGTACTTC

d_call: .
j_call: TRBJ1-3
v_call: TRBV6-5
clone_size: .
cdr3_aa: CASRSPGNTIYF
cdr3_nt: TGTGCCAGCAGGAGTCCTGGAAACACCATATATTTT

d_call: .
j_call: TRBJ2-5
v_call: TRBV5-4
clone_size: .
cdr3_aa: CASSLGGTGWGQETQYF
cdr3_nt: TGTGCCAGCAGCTTGGGGGGAACAGGGTGGGGCCAAGAGACCCAGTACTTC

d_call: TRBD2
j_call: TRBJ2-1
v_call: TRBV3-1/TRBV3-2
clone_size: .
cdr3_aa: CASSPGGLAGANEQFF
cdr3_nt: TGTGCCAGCAGCCCAGGGGGACTAGCGGGAGCCAATGAGCAGTTCTTC

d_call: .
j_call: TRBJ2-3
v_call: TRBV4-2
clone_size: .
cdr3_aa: CASSQVEADTQYF
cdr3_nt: TGTGCCAGCAGCCAAGTGGAAGCGGATACGCAGTATTTT

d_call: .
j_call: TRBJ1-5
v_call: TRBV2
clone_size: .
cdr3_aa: CASSDSPGVGQPQHF
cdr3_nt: TGTGCCAGCAGTGACAGTCCAGGGGTCGGTCAGCCCCAGCATTTT

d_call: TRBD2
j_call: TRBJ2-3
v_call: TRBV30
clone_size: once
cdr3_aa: CAWSKLLLAGGPGDTQYF
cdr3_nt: TGTGCCTGGAGTAAGCTCCTTCTAGCGGGGGGGCCAGGAGATACGCAGTATTTT

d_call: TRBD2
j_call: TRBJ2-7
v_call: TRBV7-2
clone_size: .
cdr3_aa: CASSFPARRTSGSPYEQYF
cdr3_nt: TGTGCCAGCAGCTTTCCCGCAAGGAGGACTAGCGGGAGCCCCTACGAGCAGTACTTC

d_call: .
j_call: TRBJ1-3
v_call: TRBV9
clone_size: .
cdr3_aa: CASSVATGTYSGNTIYF
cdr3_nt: TGTGCCAGCAGCGTAGCTACAGGGACGTACTCTGGAAACACCATATATTTT

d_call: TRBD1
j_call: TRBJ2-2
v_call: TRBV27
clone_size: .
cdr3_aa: CASSLFGQGNTGELFF
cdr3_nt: TGTGCCAGCAGTTTATTCGGACAGGGAAACACCGGGGAGCTGTTTTTT

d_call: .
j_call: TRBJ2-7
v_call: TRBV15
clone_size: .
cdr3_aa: CATSARRGSYEQYF
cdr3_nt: TGTGCCACCAGCGCCCGAAGAGGGAGCTACGAGCAGTACTTC

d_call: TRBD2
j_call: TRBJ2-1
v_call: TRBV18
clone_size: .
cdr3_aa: CASSPPSGGYNEQFF
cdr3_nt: TGTGCCAGCTCACCACCGAGCGGGGGTTACAATGAGCAGTTCTTC

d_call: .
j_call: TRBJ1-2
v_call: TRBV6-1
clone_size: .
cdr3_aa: CASSESGLGYTF
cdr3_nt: TGTGCCAGCAGTGAATCAGGGTTAGGCTACACCTTC

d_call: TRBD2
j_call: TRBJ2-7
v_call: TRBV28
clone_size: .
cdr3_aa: CASSLPRTSGRFTTYEQYF
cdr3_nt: TGTGCCAGCAGCCTCCCACGGACTAGCGGGAGGTTCACTACCTACGAGCAGTACTTC

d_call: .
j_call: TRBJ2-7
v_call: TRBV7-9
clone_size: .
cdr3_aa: CASSLAQGGHLKQYF
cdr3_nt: TGTGCCAGCAGCTTAGCACAGGGAGGGCATTTAAAGCAGTACTTC

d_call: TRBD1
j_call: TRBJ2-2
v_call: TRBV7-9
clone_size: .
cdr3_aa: CASRLPGQGLPRELFF
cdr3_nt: TGTGCCAGCAGGTTACCGGGACAGGGGCTTCCTAGAGAGCTGTTTTTT

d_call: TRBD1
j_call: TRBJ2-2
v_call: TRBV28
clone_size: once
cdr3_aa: CASETGVPTGELFF
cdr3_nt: TGTGCCAGCGAGACAGGGGTCCCAACCGGGGAGCTGTTTTTT

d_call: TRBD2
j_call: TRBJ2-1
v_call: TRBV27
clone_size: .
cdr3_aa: CASSNLAGDYNEQFF
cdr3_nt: TGTGCCAGCAGTAACCTAGCGGGAGACTACAATGAGCAGTTCTTC

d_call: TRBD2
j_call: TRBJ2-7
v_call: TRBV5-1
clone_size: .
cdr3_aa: CASSGLAGIRENYEQYF
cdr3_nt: TGCGCCAGCAGTGGTCTAGCGGGAATTAGGGAGAACTACGAGCAGTACTTC

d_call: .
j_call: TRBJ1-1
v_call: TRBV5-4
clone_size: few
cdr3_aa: CASSLEQGGTEAFF
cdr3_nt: TGTGCCAGCAGCTTGGAACAGGGTGGGACTGAAGCTTTCTTT

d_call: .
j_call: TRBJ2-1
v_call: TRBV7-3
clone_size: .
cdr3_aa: CASSLGGAAVNEQFF
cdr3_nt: TGTGCCAGCAGCTTAGGAGGGGCGGCCGTAAATGAGCAGTTCTTC

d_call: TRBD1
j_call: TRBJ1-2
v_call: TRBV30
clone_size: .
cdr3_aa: CAWDRGGWGYTF
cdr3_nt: TGTGCCTGGGACAGGGGGGGTTGGGGCTACACCTTC

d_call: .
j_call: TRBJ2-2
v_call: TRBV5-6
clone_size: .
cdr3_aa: CASSLVGANTGELFF
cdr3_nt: TGTGCCAGCAGCTTGGTAGGAGCGAACACCGGGGAGCTGTTTTTT

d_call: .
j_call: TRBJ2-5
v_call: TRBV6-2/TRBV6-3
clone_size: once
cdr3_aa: CASSLAGLETQYF
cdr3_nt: TGTGCCAGCAGTTTGGCGGGGCTTGAGACCCAGTACTTC

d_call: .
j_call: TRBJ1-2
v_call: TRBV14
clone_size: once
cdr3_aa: CASSQVNRRGPTSYGYTF
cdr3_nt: TGTGCCAGCAGCCAAGTGAATCGGAGGGGTCCTACTTCCTATGGCTACACCTTC

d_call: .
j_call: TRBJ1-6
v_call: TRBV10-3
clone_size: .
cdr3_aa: CAIGQGNSPLHF
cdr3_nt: TGTGCCATCGGCCAGGGTAATTCACCCCTCCACTTT

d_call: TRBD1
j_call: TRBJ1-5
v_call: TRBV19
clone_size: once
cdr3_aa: CASGSGGSNQPQHF
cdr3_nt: TGTGCCTCGGGATCAGGGGGTAGCAATCAGCCCCAGCATTTT

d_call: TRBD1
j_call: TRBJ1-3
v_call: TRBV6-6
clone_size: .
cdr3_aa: CASSWDSSGNTIYF
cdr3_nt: TGTGCCAGCAGTTGGGACAGCTCTGGAAACACCATATATTTT

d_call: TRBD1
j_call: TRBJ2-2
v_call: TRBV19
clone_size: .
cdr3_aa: CASSPDRDRGRVMVNTGELFF
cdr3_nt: TGTGCCAGTAGTCCAGACCGGGACAGGGGGCGCGTCATGGTGAACACCGGGGAGCTGTTTTTT

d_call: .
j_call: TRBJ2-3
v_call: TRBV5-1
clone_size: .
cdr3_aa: CASSYRDTDTQYF
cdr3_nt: TGCGCCAGCAGCTACAGGGACACAGATACGCAGTATTTT

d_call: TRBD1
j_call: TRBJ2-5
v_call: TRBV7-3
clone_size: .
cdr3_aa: CASRSDREETQYF
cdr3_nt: TGTGCCAGCAGATCGGACAGGGAGGAGACCCAGTACTTC

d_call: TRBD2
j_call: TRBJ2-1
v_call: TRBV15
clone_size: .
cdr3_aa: CATSSPGDYSYNEQFF
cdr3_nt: TGTGCCACCAGCAGTCCTGGGGACTACTCCTACAATGAGCAGTTCTTC

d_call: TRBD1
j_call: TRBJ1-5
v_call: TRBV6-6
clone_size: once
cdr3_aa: CASSYRTGTNQPQHF
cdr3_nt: TGTGCCAGCAGTTACCGGACAGGGACCAATCAGCCCCAGCATTTT

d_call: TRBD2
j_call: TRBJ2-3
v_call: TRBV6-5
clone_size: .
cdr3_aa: CASSLTSGGAVDTQYF
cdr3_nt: TGTGCCAGCAGTTTAACTAGCGGGGGGGCCGTAGATACGCAGTATTTT